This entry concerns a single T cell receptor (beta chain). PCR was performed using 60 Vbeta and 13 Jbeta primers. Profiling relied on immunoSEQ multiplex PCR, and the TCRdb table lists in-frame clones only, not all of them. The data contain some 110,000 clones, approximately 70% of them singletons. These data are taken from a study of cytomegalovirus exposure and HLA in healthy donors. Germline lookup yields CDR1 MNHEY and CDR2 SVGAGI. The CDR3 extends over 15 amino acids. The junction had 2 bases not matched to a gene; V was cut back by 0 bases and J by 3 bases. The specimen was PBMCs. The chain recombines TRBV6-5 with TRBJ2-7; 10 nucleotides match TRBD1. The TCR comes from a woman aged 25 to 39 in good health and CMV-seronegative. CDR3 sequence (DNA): TGTGCCAGCAGTTACTCGTGGACAGGGGGCTACGAGCAGTACTTC. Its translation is CASSYSWTGGYEQYF.